The table lists the clone carrying this T cell receptor beta chain with a few counts. CD45RO-negative cells were positively selected for CCR7, leaving out terminally differentiated effector memory CD45RA+ cells. This record comes from a study of shared clonotypes between healthy human individuals. About the research overall: Each donor had three CD4 naive, three CD4 memory, two CD8 naive and one CD8 memory plate.

Trimming cost V 10 bases and J 4 bases, with 10 bases left between them. The V gene's germline CDR1 is SNHLY and CDR2 FYNNEI. This CDR3 contains 11 residues. Clones were sequenced by immunoSEQ multiplex PCR, and TCRdb holds only the in-frame ones, with some missing. The data show about 2.1 million clones, under 95% seen once. This chain uses TRBV2 with TRBJ1-1; D may be TRBD1 (5 bases). The source of this sequence is a man between 18 and 35 years old in good health. Some clones in this sample may be carry-over from other donors' samples. Sequences were obtained from naive CD8+ T cells from PBMCs. CDR3 DNA: TGTGCCATCCTCGGGGGCACTGAAGCTTTCTTT. This sequence encodes CAILGGTEAFF.